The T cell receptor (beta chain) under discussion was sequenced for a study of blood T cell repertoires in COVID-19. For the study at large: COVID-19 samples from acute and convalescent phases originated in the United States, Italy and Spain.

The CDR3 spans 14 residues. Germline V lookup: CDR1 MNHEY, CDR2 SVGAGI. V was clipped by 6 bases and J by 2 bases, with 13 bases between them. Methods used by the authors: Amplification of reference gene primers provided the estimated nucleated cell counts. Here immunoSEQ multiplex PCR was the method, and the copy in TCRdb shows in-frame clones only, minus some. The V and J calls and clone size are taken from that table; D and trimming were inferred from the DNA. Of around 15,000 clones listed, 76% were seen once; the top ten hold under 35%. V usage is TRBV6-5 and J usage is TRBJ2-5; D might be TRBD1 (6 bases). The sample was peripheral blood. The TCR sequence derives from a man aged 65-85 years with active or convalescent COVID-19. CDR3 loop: CASRSAGTQETQYF. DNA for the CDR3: TGTGCCAGCAGGAGTGCCGGGACACAAGAGACCCAGTACTTC.